This T cell receptor beta chain is from a study of T cell changes during pregnancy in multiple sclerosis. This CDR3 is 14 amino acids long. Per germline, CDR1 SEHNR and CDR2 FQNEAQ (reference sequence). V lost 1 base and J lost 6, with 13 bases in between. Only in-frame clones appear in the TCRdb table, and some are missing; sequencing was by immunoSEQ multiplex PCR. The profile shows about 62,000 clones, 89% of them singletons. This sequence joins TRBV7-9 and TRBJ2-7; TRBD2 is a possible D gene (5 bases). The sample was peripheral blood, taken in the first trimester of pregnancy. This receptor was taken from a female donor with multiple sclerosis, enrolled in a pregnancy study. The chain's CDR3 is CASSLVFSGIEQYF. In DNA, the CDR3 is TGTGCCAGCAGCTTAGTATTCTCCGGGATCGAGCAGTACTTC.